The rows below give T cell receptor beta chains drawn from one sample of a study of blood T cell repertoires in COVID-19. Using immunoSEQ multiplex PCR, the repertoire was profiled, and TCRdb retains in-frame clones only, with some absent. The data hold around 63,000 clones, with roughly 88% observed a single time. What was sequenced was peripheral blood. These receptors originate from a woman older than 75 with active COVID-19. Both conserved end residues are part of each CDR3. D genes are given only for firm matches. Clone size is not always given. Where it is, it says once, few, many or a class for expanded clones.

d_gene,v_gene,abundance,j_gene,CDR3aa,CDR3nt
TRBD2,TRBV7-8,-,TRBJ2-1,CASSLRLAGPEQFF,TGTGCCAGCAGCTTACGACTAGCGGGTCCTGAGCAGTTCTTC
TRBD2,TRBV18,-,TRBJ2-7,CASSPASGTYEQYF,TGTGCCAGCTCACCAGCTAGCGGTACCTACGAGCAGTACTTC
-,TRBV2,-,TRBJ2-1,CASSMTDEQFF,TGTGCCAGCAGCATGACAGATGAGCAGTTCTTC
-,TRBV27,-,TRBJ2-2,CASSLMAVNTGELFF,TGTGCCAGCAGTTTAATGGCGGTCAACACCGGGGAGCTGTTTTTT
TRBD2,TRBV5-1,-,TRBJ2-5,CASSYGTSVQETQYF,TGCGCCAGCAGCTATGGGACTAGCGTTCAAGAGACCCAGTACTTC
TRBD2,TRBV5-1,-,TRBJ2-7,CASSFLAGGLSYEQYF,TGCGCCAGCAGCTTCCTAGCGGGGGGGCTCTCCTACGAGCAGTACTTC
TRBD1,TRBV7-8,-,TRBJ2-7,CASSLAWTGGYEQYF,TGTGCCAGCAGCTTAGCTTGGACAGGGGGCTACGAGCAGTACTTC
TRBD2,TRBV6-2/TRBV6-3,-,TRBJ2-7,CASTPGGGASYEQYF,TGTGCCAGCACCCCTGGCGGGGGGGCCTCCTACGAGCAGTACTTC
-,TRBV5-6,-,TRBJ2-3,CASSLPGESTDTQYF,TGTGCCAGCAGCTTACCGGGGGAGAGCACAGATACGCAGTATTTT
-,TRBV20-1,-,TRBJ2-2,CSASNWNTGELFF,TGCAGTGCTAGTAACTGGAACACCGGGGAGCTGTTTTTT
TRBD2,TRBV5-1,-,TRBJ2-1,CASSLESSGYNEQFF,TGCGCCAGCAGCTTGGAGTCTAGCGGATACAATGAGCAGTTCTTC
-,TRBV20-1,-,TRBJ2-1,CSAYRSEQFF,TGCAGTGCTTACCGGAGTGAGCAGTTCTTC
-,TRBV5-1,-,TRBJ2-3,CASSPLLLVHSTDTQYF,TGCGCCAGCAGCCCGCTTCTCTTAGTTCATAGCACAGATACGCAGTATTTT
TRBD1,TRBV6-5,-,TRBJ1-2,CASSYSGDRDYGYTF,TGTGCCAGCAGTTACTCCGGGGACAGGGACTATGGCTACACCTTC
TRBD1,TRBV24-1,-,TRBJ1-2,CATRDSNYGYTF,TGTGCCACCCGGGACAGCAACTATGGCTACACCTTC
-,TRBV6-1,-,TRBJ2-7,CASSQEGFTRAYEQYF,TGTGCCAGCAGTCAAGAGGGGTTCACGAGAGCCTACGAGCAGTACTTC
TRBD1,TRBV7-3,-,TRBJ2-7,CASGTVLGEQYF,TGTGCCAGTGGGACAGTTTTGGGGGAGCAGTACTTC
-,TRBV21-1,-,TRBJ2-3,CASSREGGPTDTQYF,TGTGCCAGCAGCAGGGAGGGGGGGCCCACAGATACGCAGTATTTT
-,TRBV18,once,TRBJ1-3,CASSPFLEVRGNTIYF,TGTGCCAGCTCACCATTTTTGGAGGTCCGTGGAAACACCATATATTTT
-,TRBV2,-,TRBJ1-1,CASRAYTGAEAFF,TGTGCCAGCAGAGCGTACACTGGCGCTGAAGCTTTCTTT
TRBD1,TRBV18,-,TRBJ2-7,CASSPVPPMPVQGAYEQYF,TGTGCCAGCTCACCCGTCCCTCCAATGCCTGTCCAGGGGGCTTATGAGCAGTACTTC
-,TRBV13,-,TRBJ1-1,CASSLQGGTEAFF,TGTGCCAGCAGCTTGCAGGGAGGGACTGAAGCTTTCTTT
TRBD2,TRBV9,-,TRBJ2-1,CASSVGGGRVGNEQFF,TGTGCCAGCAGCGTAGGAGGTGGGAGGGTAGGGAATGAGCAGTTCTTC
TRBD2,TRBV6-1,-,TRBJ2-5,CASSEASGGGETQYF,TGTGCCAGCAGTGAAGCGAGCGGGGGGGGAGAGACCCAGTACTTC
-,TRBV19,-,TRBJ1-5,CASSHTMGGLDNQPQHF,TGTGCCAGTAGCCACACCATGGGGGGTTTGGACAATCAGCCCCAGCATTTT
-,TRBV18,once,TRBJ1-1,CASSPLRGLNTEAFF,TGTGCCAGCTCACCACTAAGGGGCCTGAACACTGAAGCTTTCTTT
TRBD2,TRBV20-1,-,TRBJ2-1,CSASGITSGRYNEQFF,TGCAGTGCTAGTGGCATCACTAGCGGGAGATACAATGAGCAGTTCTTC
-,TRBV7-9,-,TRBJ2-2,CASSPQGMVTGELFF,TGTGCCAGCAGCCCACAGGGTATGGTAACCGGGGAGCTGTTTTTT